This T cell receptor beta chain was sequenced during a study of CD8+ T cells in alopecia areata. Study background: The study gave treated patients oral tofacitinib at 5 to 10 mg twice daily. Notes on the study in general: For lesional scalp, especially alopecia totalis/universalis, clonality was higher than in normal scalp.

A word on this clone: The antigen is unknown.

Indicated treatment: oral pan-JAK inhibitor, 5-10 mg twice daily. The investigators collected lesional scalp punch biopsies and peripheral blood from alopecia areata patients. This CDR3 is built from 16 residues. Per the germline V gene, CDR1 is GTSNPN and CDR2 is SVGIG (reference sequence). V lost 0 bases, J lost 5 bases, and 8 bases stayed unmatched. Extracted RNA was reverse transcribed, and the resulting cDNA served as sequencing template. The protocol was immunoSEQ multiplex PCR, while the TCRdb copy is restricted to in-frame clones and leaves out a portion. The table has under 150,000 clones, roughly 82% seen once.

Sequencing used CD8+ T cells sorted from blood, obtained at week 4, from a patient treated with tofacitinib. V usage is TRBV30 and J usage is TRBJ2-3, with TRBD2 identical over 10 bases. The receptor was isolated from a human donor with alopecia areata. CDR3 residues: CAWSVSGGALGDTQYF. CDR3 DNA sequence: TGTGCCTGGAGTGTAAGCGGGGGGGCCTTAGGAGATACGCAGTATTTT.